A single count supports the clone carrying this T cell receptor beta chain. Its antigen remains unknown. TCR beta sequences were obtained from blood CD8+ and CD4+ T cells. TEMRA cells were FACS-enriched and CD8+ and CD4+ T cells negatively isolated. Looked up from germline, CDR1 is MNHEY and CDR2 is SVGEGT. The CDR3 covers 14 residues. The V end lost 2 bases, the J end lost 6 bases, and 11 bases lay between the germline ends. These data belong to a study of CD8 T cells in Susac syndrome. Study-level findings and limits: It was acknowledged in the study that the number of individuals who were included in its TCR sequencing and HLA analysis was relatively small.

Roughly 0.45 to 1 ug RNA was reverse transcribed with random hexamers. An immunoSEQ multiplex PCR generated amplified TCR beta CDR3 products spanning 54 Vbeta and 13 Jbeta. TCRdb redid the calling of the immunoSEQ multiplex PCR reads with MiXCR, one entry per CDR3 protein. The data contain some 150,000 distinct CDR3 sequences, 94% of them singletons. This receptor was taken from a human donor in good health. The genes are TRBV6-2 or TRBV6-3 and TRBJ1-5, with a weak D call TRBD1 (5 bases). The sequenced sample was CD8+ T cells from PBMCs. In DNA form, the CDR3 reads TGTGCCAGCAGTTACCTCCTAAGGGGTCAGCCCCAGCATTTT. As protein: CASSYLLRGQPQHF.